The 30 T cell receptor beta chains below all came from one sample that was sequenced in a study of Ad26.COV2.S vaccination and SARS-CoV-2 variants. Regarding treatment: 19 received Ad26.COV2.S at low or high dose, single or two shots; about 5 received placebo; per-sample allocation not given. Sampling occurred on day 63 after the first vaccine or placebo injection. The protocol was immunoSEQ multiplex PCR, while the TCRdb copy is restricted to in-frame clones and leaves out a portion. The sample lists roughly 350,000 clones, more than 85% seen once, with 5% in the top ten. The input for sequencing was peripheral blood, taken in a trial of Ad26.COV2.S vaccine versus placebo. These receptors were taken from a person aged 18-65 years who received the Ad26.COV2.S COVID-19 vaccine or a placebo.

This chain connects TRBV27 to TRBJ1-5; D possibly corresponds to TRBD1 (5 bases). From germline, CDR1 is MNHEY and CDR2 SMNVEV (reference sequence). V was pared by 5 bases and J by 5 bases, with 10 bases between. The CDR3 contains 13 residues. The CDR3 DNA is TGTGCCAGCAGTGCCGGACACCATCAGCCCCAGCATTTT. This translates into CASSAGHHQPQHF.

The chain carries TRBV28 and TRBJ1-5; D is uncertain. Trimming shortened V by 6 bases and J by 1 base, and 10 bases separated the two germline ends. Germline V lookup: CDR1 MDHEN, CDR2 SYDVKM. The CDR3 is made up of 14 amino acids. The CDR3 DNA sequence: TGTGCCAGCAGCCCCGCGGGAAGCAATCAGCCCCAGCATTTT. Translation: CASSPAGSNQPQHF.

The chain is built from TRBV7-8 and TRBJ2-1; D is perhaps TRBD2 (6 bases). Trimming cost V 8 bases and J 4 bases, with 24 bases left between them. Germline V gives CDR1 SGHVS, CDR2 FQNEAQ. This CDR3 is built from 17 residues. Here the CDR3 DNA reads TGTGCCAGCCGCGGGGTTAATCTTGTTTTAGGTTACAATGAGCAGTTCTTC. Residues: CASRGVNLVLGYNEQFF.

V and J are TRBV4-3 and TRBJ2-7; TRBD1 agrees at 8 bases. Looked up from germline, CDR1 is LGHNA and CDR2 is YSLEER. The CDR3 length is 15 residues. J gave up 2 bases and V 0 bases, and 3 bases lay outside the gene matches. This chain's CDR3 is CASSQETGGTYEQYF. The CDR3, as DNA: TGCGCCAGCAGCCAAGAAACAGGGGGTACCTACGAGCAGTACTTC.

The chain is built from TRBV19 and TRBJ2-7; D perhaps matches TRBD1 (6 bases). The germline V gene encodes CDR1 LNHDA and CDR2 SQIVND (reference sequence). The length of the CDR3 is 14 residues. Trimming pared 6 bases from V and 5 bases from J, leaving 17 bases between. CDR3 amino acids: CASSLGGFSHEQYF. The CDR3 nucleotides are TGTGCCAGTAGCCTAGGGGGATTCAGCCACGAGCAGTACTTC. The entire variable domain, with the rest obtained from reference TRBV19 and TRBJ2-7, is as follows: DGGITQSPKYLFRKEGQNVTLSCEQNLNHDAMYWYRQDPGQGLRLIYYSQIVNDFQKGDIAEGYSVSREKKESFPLTVTSAQKNPTAFYLCASSLGGFSHEQYFGPGTRLTVT.

The V call is TRBV19, the J call TRBJ1-5; D is unclear. In germline, CDR1 is LNHDA, CDR2 SQIVND (reference sequence). The CDR3 spans 14 residues. V lost 3 bases to trimming and J lost 0 bases, with 6 bases between them. The CDR3 DNA reads as TGTGCCAGTAGTATTTCCGGTAGCAATCAGCCCCAGCATTTT. Protein sequence: CASSISGSNQPQHF.

About this clone: Other DNA sequences in this sample translate to the same CDR3. The V and J genes are TRBV7-9 and TRBJ1-1, with a tentative D call TRBD1 (6 bases). V lost 1 base, J lost 4 bases, and 10 bases lay in between. Germline CDR1 is SEHNR and CDR2 is FQNEAQ (reference sequence). The length of the CDR3 is 14 residues. The CDR3 loop reads CASSLVGGGTEAFF. The CDR3 DNA reads TGTGCCAGCAGCTTAGTCGGAGGGGGCACTGAAGCTTTCTTT.

The V and J genes are TRBV28 and TRBJ1-1; no clear D gene. The germline gives CDR1 MDHEN, CDR2 SYDVKM. CDR3 length: 16 amino acids. The ends were cut back, 6 bases at V and 3 bases at J, with 20 bases in the middle. The CDR3 region is CASSSRSGRWYTEAFF. Written as DNA, the CDR3 is TGTGCCAGCAGCTCGCGTAGTGGGAGGTGGTACACTGAAGCTTTCTTT.

The chain carries TRBV7-9 and TRBJ1-2, with TRBD1 as a possible D gene (5 bases). V shed 3 bases and J shed 10 bases, with 15 bases lying between them. The CDR3 is 13 amino acids. CDR1 is SEHNR and CDR2 is FQNEAQ in the germline V gene (reference sequence). DNA for the CDR3: TGTGCCAGCAGCTTGTCAGGGAGTTCCGTCTACACCTTC. The encoded protein is CASSLSGSSVYTF.

This clone was observed once. The J gene is TRBJ1-1, the V gene TRBV27; weak D call: TRBD1 (6 bases). Germline V gives CDR1 MNHEY, CDR2 SMNVEV (reference sequence). Between the trimmed V and J ends, which lost 0 bases and 3 bases, there was a span of 8 bases. CDR3 length: 14 residues. CDR3 nucleotides: TGTGCCAGCAGTTTATCTGCAGGGGACACTGAAGCTTTCTTT. This translates into CASSLSAGDTEAFF.

CDR3 DNA sequence: TGTGCCAGCAGTTCCAGGACAGGGGCGAAGAAAAACATTCAGTACTTC. Translation: CASSSRTGAKKNIQYF. The chain employs TRBV6-2 or TRBV6-3 and TRBJ2-4; 9 nucleotides agree with TRBD1. This CDR3 contains 16 residues. With 4 bases clipped from V and 4 bases from J, the junction kept 8 bases outside the gene matches. Germline V gene lookup returns CDR1 MNHEY and CDR2 SVGEGT.

The chain joins TRBV19 to TRBJ1-1; perhaps TRBD1 as D (5 bases). V was trimmed by 4 bases and J by 1 base, leaving 13 bases between them. Germline CDR1 reads LNHDA; CDR2 reads SQIVND (reference sequence). CDR3 length: 15 residues. DNA of the CDR3: TGTGCCAGTAGTACCCGACAGACTTCGAACACTGAAGCTTTCTTT. It specifies CASSTRQTSNTEAFF.

J is TRBJ2-1 and V is TRBV24-1; 7 positions match TRBD1. The CDR3 contains 15 residues. Germline CDR1 is KGHDR and CDR2 is SFDVKD. V trimming: 3 bases; J trimming: 7 bases; junction bases outside the gene matches: 8. CDR3 DNA: TGTGCCACCAGTGATCCTACAGGGGAGAAAAATGAGCAGTTCTTC. Translation gives CATSDPTGEKNEQFF.

The gene calls are TRBV28 and TRBJ1-4; no reliable D call. From germline, CDR1 is MDHEN and CDR2 SYDVKM. The CDR3 contains 15 residues. Trimming pared 0 bases from V and 5 bases from J, leaving 10 bases between. For the CDR3, the DNA is TGTGCCAGCAGTTTATGGGCCGCTCGAAATGAAAAACTGTTTTTT. This gives the protein CASSLWAARNEKLFF.

CDR3 loop: CAISPQGGSYNEQFF. For the CDR3, the DNA is TGTGCCATCAGTCCACAGGGGGGGTCCTACAATGAGCAGTTCTTC. J is TRBJ2-1 and V is TRBV10-3, with D maybe TRBD1 (8 bases). The CDR3 is 15 amino acids. V was shortened by 5 bases and J by 1 base, with 12 bases between the two germline ends. In germline, CDR1 is ENHRY, CDR2 SYGVKD.

This chain uses TRBV19 with TRBJ2-4; 9 bases are shared with TRBD2. CDR3 length: 14 residues. V was pared by 8 bases and J by 3 bases, with 5 bases of the junction left unmatched. Looked up from germline, CDR1 is LNHDA and CDR2 is SQIVND (reference sequence). In nucleotides, the CDR3 is TGTGCCAGTGGGGGCGGGAGGGGCAAAAACATTCAGTACTTC. It encodes CASGGGRGKNIQYF.

This clone has just one count. The V call is TRBV7-8, the J call TRBJ1-6, with unresolved D. Deletions cut 2 bases from V and 13 bases from J, with 12 bases between. This CDR3 has 13 amino acids. Germline CDR1 reads SGHVS; CDR2 reads FQNEAQ. The chain's CDR3 is CASSLTGAAPLHF. For the CDR3, the DNA is TGTGCCAGCAGCTTAACGGGTGCCGCGCCCCTCCACTTT.

The chain combines TRBV29-1 with TRBJ2-7; D call uncertain. Trimming removed 0 bases from V and 3 bases from J, with 12 bases in between. CDR1 and CDR2 from the germline V gene are SQVTM and ANQGSEA. This CDR3 has 14 residues. The CDR3, as DNA: TGCAGCGTTGAAGATCCTCCCCCGCTCTACGAGCAGTACTTC. Translation gives CSVEDPPPLYEQYF.

This chain joins TRBV27 and TRBJ1-2; D may be TRBD1 (6 bases). The V and J ends lost 5 bases and 10 bases respectively, with 14 bases between them. CDR3 length: 12 amino acids. CDR1 and CDR2 (germline): MNHEY, SMNVEV (reference sequence). CDR3 bases: TGTGCCAGCAGTCCCGGGGGACACTACTACACCTTC. Translating it yields CASSPGGHYYTF.

V and J are TRBV11-3 and TRBJ2-1; the match to TRBD1 covers 11 bases. The CDR3 consists of 15 residues. Germline V gene data show CDR1 as SGHNT and CDR2 as YENEEA. Trimming cost V 5 bases and J 4 bases; bases outside gene matches: 4. CDR3 DNA sequence: TGTGCCAGCAGCGAGGGACAGGGGGTATACAATGAGCAGTTCTTC. It is translated as CASSEGQGVYNEQFF.

The chain combines TRBV6-1 with TRBJ1-1; 8 bases map to TRBD1. Germline CDR1 reads MNHNS; CDR2 reads SASEGT. This CDR3 contains 15 residues. V gave up 2 bases and J gave up 1 base; unmatched junction bases: 3. CDR3 nucleotide sequence: TGTGCCAGCAGTGAAATCGACAGGGGGAACACTGAAGCTTTCTTT. As protein: CASSEIDRGNTEAFF.

The chain employs TRBV7-9 and TRBJ2-1; a weak D match, TRBD2 (6 bases). Germline V gives CDR1 SEHNR, CDR2 FQNEAQ (reference sequence). The CDR3 totals 15 residues. V was clipped by 2 bases and J by 8 bases, with 16 bases between them. Written as DNA, the CDR3 is TGTGCCAGCAGCTTAAGACTAGGACGGGGCGATGAGCAGTTCTTC. Its protein is CASSLRLGRGDEQFF.

The chain recombines TRBV6-2 or TRBV6-3 with TRBJ2-5; D is unresolved. The CDR3 is 14 amino acids. The V gene lost 2 bases and the J gene lost 5 bases, with 12 bases spanning the gap. The germline V gene encodes CDR1 MNHEY and CDR2 SVGEGT. The CDR3 reads CASSYVVGPETQYF. As DNA, the CDR3 is TGTGCCAGCAGTTACGTGGTAGGGCCGGAGACCCAGTACTTC.

V and J are TRBV28 and TRBJ1-1; D is unresolved. Germline lookup yields CDR1 MDHEN and CDR2 SYDVKM. The length of the CDR3 is 11 residues. Trimming took 1 base from V and 4 from J, leaving 1 base between them. DNA of the CDR3: TGTGCCAGCAGTTTATTCACTGAAGCTTTCTTT. This sequence encodes CASSLFTEAFF.

This chain joins TRBV7-9 and TRBJ2-2, with TRBD1 as a possible D gene (5 bases). The V end was cut by 5 bases, the J end by 0 bases, with 7 bases between. Germline values: CDR1 SEHNR, CDR2 FQNEAQ (reference sequence). The CDR3 consists of 14 residues. CDR3: CASSRQPNTGELFF. CDR3 bases: TGTGCCAGCAGCAGACAGCCGAACACCGGGGAGCTGTTTTTT.

The J gene is TRBJ1-4, the V gene TRBV19; TRBD1 matches at 9 bases. The V gene's germline CDR1 is LNHDA and CDR2 SQIVND (reference sequence). V lost 6 bases to trimming and J lost 8 bases; unmatched junction nucleotides: 7. The CDR3 has 14 residues. The CDR3 here is CASRRDREGEKLFF. Here the CDR3 DNA reads TGTGCCAGTAGGCGGGACAGGGAGGGAGAAAAACTGTTTTTT.

This clone was detected only once. The genes are TRBV30 and TRBJ1-2; D remains ambiguous. There are 13 residues in the CDR3. The germline CDR1 and CDR2 sequences are GTSNPN and SVGIG (reference sequence). V was trimmed by 3 bases and J by 2 bases, leaving 10 bases between them. The CDR3 DNA is TGTGCCTGGAGGGTCTACAGCAACTATGGCTACACCTTC. Its translation: CAWRVYSNYGYTF.

This chain links TRBV5-4 with TRBJ2-7, with TRBD2 matching over 7 bases. The CDR3 is 15 amino acids. Per germline, CDR1 SGHNT and CDR2 YYREEE (reference sequence). Trimming cost V 0 bases and J 2 bases; bases outside gene matches: 5. DNA of the CDR3: TGTGCCAGCAGCTTGGCGGGGGGAAGGACCTACGAGCAGTACTTC. Translating it yields CASSLAGGRTYEQYF.

This chain connects TRBV29-1 to TRBJ1-5; no clear D gene. This CDR3 has 12 amino acids. V was pared by 4 bases and J by 1 base, with 5 bases between. The germline V gene has CDR1 SQVTM and CDR2 ANQGSEA. The CDR3, as DNA: TGCAGCGTTGCTGGGAGCAATCAGCCCCAGCATTTT. Protein product: CSVAGSNQPQHF.

This rearrangement joins TRBV6-5 to TRBJ2-1, with D possibly TRBD2 on 5 matching bases. The V end lost 5 bases, the J end lost 3 bases, and 11 bases lay between the germline ends. This CDR3 is built from 14 residues. Germline lookup yields CDR1 MNHEY and CDR2 SVGAGI. CDR3 in DNA: TGTGCCAGCAGTAGGCAGGAGGTCTACAATGAGCAGTTCTTC. The encoded protein is CASSRQEVYNEQFF.